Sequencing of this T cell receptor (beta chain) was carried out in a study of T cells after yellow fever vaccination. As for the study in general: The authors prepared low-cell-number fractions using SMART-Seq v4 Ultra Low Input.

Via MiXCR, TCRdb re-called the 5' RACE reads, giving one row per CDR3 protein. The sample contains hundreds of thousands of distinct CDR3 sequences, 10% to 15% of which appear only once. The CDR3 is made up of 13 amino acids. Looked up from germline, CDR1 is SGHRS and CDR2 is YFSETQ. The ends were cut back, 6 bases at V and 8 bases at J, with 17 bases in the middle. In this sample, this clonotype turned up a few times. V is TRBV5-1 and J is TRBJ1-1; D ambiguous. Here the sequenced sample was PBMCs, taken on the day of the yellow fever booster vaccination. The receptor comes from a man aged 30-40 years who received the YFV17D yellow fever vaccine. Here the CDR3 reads CASTDPGMREAFF. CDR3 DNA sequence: TGCGCCAGCACTGACCCGGGGATGAGAGAAGCTTTCTTT. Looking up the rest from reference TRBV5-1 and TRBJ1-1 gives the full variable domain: KAGVTQTPRYLIKTRGQQVTLSCSPISGHRSVSWYQQTPGQGLQFLFEYFSETQRNKGNFPGRFSGRQFSNSRSEMNVSTLELGDSALYLCASTDPGMREAFFGQGTRLTVV.